The 20 T cell receptor beta chains below all came from one sample that was sequenced in a study of T-cell reconstitution after alpha-beta-depleted transplantation in children. Unique molecular identifiers were used to barcode this TCRbeta library. TCRdb reprocessed the PCR reads with MiXCR, giving one entry per CDR3 protein. The repertoire holds more than 150,000 distinct CDR3 sequences, with about 15% as singletons. The source material was PBMCs from the stem cell graft donor, sampled from the stem cell graft. The receptors originated from a human donor who donated a stem cell graft to a child with acute lymphoblastic leukemia.

In its sample, this clonotype was seen many times. The V gene is TRBV2, the J gene TRBJ2-3; TRBD2 matches at 7 bases. The CDR3 extends over 13 amino acids. The germline gives CDR1 SNHLY, CDR2 FYNNEI. V was clipped by 7 bases and J by 5 bases; unmatched bases: 6. The CDR3 DNA reads as TGTGCCAGCAAAACGGGAGGCGTAGATACGCAGTATTTT. Protein sequence: CASKTGGVDTQYF.

To note about this clonotype: Being one base from a much bigger clone, this may be a read error. The V gene is TRBV5-1, the J gene TRBJ2-7; TRBD1 aligns across 8 bases. CDR1 and CDR2 from the germline V gene are SGHRS and YFSETQ. CDR3 length: 14 residues. J gave up 1 base and V 4 bases, and 4 bases lay outside the gene matches. In nucleotides, the CDR3 is TGCGCCAGCAGCAGGAGACAGGGGTCCTACGAGCAGTACTTC. It encodes CASSRRQGSYEQYF.

The sample holds many counts of this clonotype. This chain uses TRBV29-1 with TRBJ2-5; D might be TRBD1 (6 bases). This CDR3 is 14 amino acids long. Germline V gene sequence: CDR1 SQVTM, CDR2 ANQGSEA. Deletions cut 6 bases from V and 5 bases from J, with 19 bases between. The CDR3 DNA reads TGCAGCGTGAACAGGGTTCTGCTTCTGGAGACCCAGTACTTC. This codes for CSVNRVLLLETQYF.

This clonotype was seen repeatedly, ten times or more. This chain links TRBV20-1 with TRBJ2-7; TRBD1 matches at 7 bases. Germline trimming cut 4 bases from V and 4 bases from J; bases unmatched to any gene: 10. This CDR3 comprises 14 residues. CDR1 is DFQATT and CDR2 is SNEGSKA in the germline V gene (reference sequence). The CDR3 reads CSATQGDGIYEQYF. The DNA of the CDR3 is TGCAGTGCTACCCAGGGGGACGGGATTTACGAGCAGTACTTC.

This clonotype was counted at least ten times. The chain has TRBV4-1 and TRBJ2-7; D remains unclear. The CDR3 consists of 16 residues. V was cut by 1 base and J by 0 bases, with 13 bases left in between. The V gene's germline CDR1 is MGHRA and CDR2 YSYEKL. This CDR3 reads CASSQGQALSSYEQYF. As DNA, the CDR3 is TGCGCCAGCAGCCAAGGTCAAGCGCTAAGCTCCTACGAGCAGTACTTC.

This clonotype was picked up a small number of times. The rearrangement uses TRBV5-1 and TRBJ2-2; D not certain. The germline CDR1 and CDR2 sequences are SGHRS and YFSETQ. Trimming removed 3 bases at V and 6 bases at J, with 18 bases between. The CDR3 loop spans 16 amino acids. The CDR3 DNA sequence: TGCGCCAGCAGCTCCGGGCGAAGGGCTCGGGCCGGGGAGCTGTTTTTT. This sequence encodes CASSSGRRARAGELFF.

Many counts were recorded for this clonotype. The chain combines TRBV2 with TRBJ2-3; D gene unclear. CDR1 and CDR2 from the germline V gene are SNHLY and FYNNEI. The CDR3 length is 12 residues. Trimming removed 6 bases from V and 6 bases from J, with 10 bases in between. CDR3: CASRLYPDTQYF. For the CDR3, the DNA is TGTGCCAGCAGACTATACCCGGATACGCAGTATTTT.

This clonotype appeared many times. V and J are TRBV5-1 and TRBJ2-3, with 12 bases aligning to TRBD2. Looked up from germline, CDR1 is SGHRS and CDR2 is YFSETQ. The CDR3 is 16 residues long. Germline trimming cut 0 bases from V and 8 bases from J; bases unmatched to any gene: 7. For the CDR3, the DNA is TGCGCCAGCAGCTTGGACGCTAGCGGGAGGGCAAGTACGCAGTATTTT. Protein product: CASSLDASGRASTQYF.

At least ten counts were recorded for this clonotype. The chain carries TRBV18 and TRBJ1-4, with a weak D call TRBD1 (5 bases). The CDR3 runs to 17 residues. CDR1 KGHSH and CDR2 LQKENI come from the germline V gene. Trimming left V 0 bases short and J 6 bases short, with 17 bases between. This CDR3 is CASSPPKGEGSDEKLFF. The CDR3 DNA follows: TGTGCCAGCTCACCACCGAAAGGGGAAGGTTCGGATGAAAAACTGTTTTTT.

This clonotype was seen ten or more times. The chain couples TRBV11-2 to TRBJ2-2, with unresolved D. In germline, CDR1 is SGHAT, CDR2 FQNNGV. V was pared by 7 bases and J by 4 bases, with 10 bases between. CDR3 length: 13 residues. The CDR3 DNA sequence: TGTGCCAGCACCCTCGGCGGCACCGGGGAGCTGTTTTTT. Translating it yields CASTLGGTGELFF.

This clonotype was recorded many times. This chain links TRBV11-3 with TRBJ2-2, with TRBD2 matching over 8 bases. The germline V gene has CDR1 SGHNT and CDR2 YENEEA. The CDR3 is 16 residues long. The V segment lost 5 bases and the J segment 4 bases; nucleotides outside the gene matches: 9. CDR3 in DNA: TGTGCCAGCAGCCTGAGCGGGAGTGGGAGCACCGGGGAGCTGTTTTTT. This translates into CASSLSGSGSTGELFF.

Many counts were recorded for this clonotype. The chain uses TRBV7-8 and TRBJ2-3, with 7 bases aligning to TRBD2. Germline CDR1 SGHVS, CDR2 FQNEAQ. CDR3 length: 16 residues. V lost 5 bases and J lost 0; bases outside the gene matches: 8. CDR3 sequence (DNA): TGTGCCAGCAGCCCCGGGGGAGGGCCTAGCACAGATACGCAGTATTTT. Its protein product is CASSPGGGPSTDTQYF.

Ten or more counts support this clonotype. The chain carries TRBV9 and TRBJ2-7, with D perhaps TRBD1 (5 bases). V was trimmed by 2 bases and J by 2 bases, leaving 11 bases between them. Germline CDR1 reads SGDLS; CDR2 reads YYNGEE. CDR3 size: 14 residues. The CDR3 here is CASSVQGAPYEQYF. CDR3 in DNA: TGTGCCAGCAGCGTCCAGGGTGCCCCCTACGAGCAGTACTTC.

This clonotype was seen at least ten times. CDR3 residues: CSAPRSYEQYF. The CDR3 region has the DNA TGCAGTGCACCCCGCTCCTACGAGCAGTACTTC. The chain employs TRBV20-1 and TRBJ2-7; D is uncertain. Germline values: CDR1 DFQATT, CDR2 SNEGSKA (reference sequence). This CDR3 contains 11 residues. Between the trimmed V and J ends, which lost 6 bases and 0 bases, there was a span of 6 bases.

This clonotype was observed at least ten times. The chain links TRBV6-5 to TRBJ1-1, with D perhaps matching TRBD1 (5 bases). The CDR3 runs 14 residues. V was cut by 4 bases and J by 3 bases, with 12 bases left in between. Germline CDR1 and CDR2: MNHEY and SVGAGI. CDR3 in DNA: TGTGCCAGCAGTTGGCTCGACAGCGACACTGAAGCTTTCTTT. Translating it yields CASSWLDSDTEAFF.

The sample holds a few counts of this clonotype. The gene calls are TRBV19 and TRBJ2-3, with D possibly being TRBD1 (5 bases). The V end was cut by 7 bases, the J end by 0 bases, with 11 bases between. This CDR3 comprises 14 residues. Germline CDR1 and CDR2: LNHDA and SQIVND (reference sequence). This CDR3 reads CASMARASTDTQYF. The CDR3 coding sequence is TGTGCCAGTATGGCCAGGGCCAGCACAGATACGCAGTATTTT. The full variable domain, in which reference TRBV19 and TRBJ2-3 provide the parts outside the CDR3, is DGGITQSPKYLFRKEGQNVTLSCEQNLNHDAMYWYRQDPGQGLRLIYYSQIVNDFQKGDIAEGYSVSREKKESFPLTVTSAQKNPTAFYLCASMARASTDTQYFGPGTRLTVL.

Many counts were recorded for this clonotype. J is TRBJ1-1 and V is TRBV5-1, with 10 bases matching TRBD1. This CDR3 is 18 amino acids long. Losses at the gene ends were 2 bases for V and 0 bases for J; bases not matched to a gene: 10. From germline, CDR1 is SGHRS and CDR2 YFSETQ. The DNA of the CDR3 is TGCGCCAGCAGCTTACCCCGGGACAGGGGTTCTTTGAACACTGAAGCTTTCTTT. It translates to CASSLPRDRGSLNTEAFF.

This clonotype has just a few counts. The rearrangement uses TRBV11-1 and TRBJ2-1; 10 bases match TRBD2. This CDR3 has 19 residues. The V and J ends lost 4 bases and 2 bases, in that order; junction bases with no gene match: 14. CDR1 SGHAT and CDR2 FQDESV come from the germline V gene (reference sequence). CDR3 DNA: TGTGCCAGCAGCTCGTCGGTCAGCGGGAGGGCCACTACCTACAATGAGCAGTTCTTC. This sequence encodes CASSSSVSGRATTYNEQFF.

A word on this clonotype: This may come from a read error, since a much larger clone is one base off. V gene TRBV19 combines with J gene TRBJ1-1, with 7 bases fitting TRBD1. V gave up 6 bases and J gave up 10 bases; unmatched junction bases: 14. Per germline, CDR1 LNHDA and CDR2 SQIVND (reference sequence). The length of the CDR3 is 14 residues. CDR3 DNA: TGTGCCAGTAGGAGACAGGGCCCGCGAGAGGGAGCTTTCTTT. It translates to CASRRQGPREGAFF.

This clonotype was counted ten times or more. V gene TRBV20-1 combines with J gene TRBJ2-2; 9 bases are a match to TRBD2. The germline V gene has CDR1 DFQATT and CDR2 SNEGSKA (reference sequence). The length of the CDR3 is 15 residues. Trimming took 5 bases from V and 7 from J; bases not matched to a gene: 11. The CDR3: CSAGNSGRGVGELFF. In DNA form, the CDR3 reads TGCAGTGCTGGAAATAGCGGGAGAGGGGTCGGGGAGCTGTTTTTT.